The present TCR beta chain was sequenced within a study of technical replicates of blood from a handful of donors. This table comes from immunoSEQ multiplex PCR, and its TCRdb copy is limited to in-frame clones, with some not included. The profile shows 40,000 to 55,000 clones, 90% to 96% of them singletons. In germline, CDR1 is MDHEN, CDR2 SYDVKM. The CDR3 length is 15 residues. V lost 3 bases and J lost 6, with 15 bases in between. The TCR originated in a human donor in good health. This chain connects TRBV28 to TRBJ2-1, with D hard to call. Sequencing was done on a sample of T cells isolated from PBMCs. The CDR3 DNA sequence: TGTGCCAGCAGTTTCCCGGGTATCGTTGGCAATGAGCAGTTCTTC. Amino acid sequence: CASSFPGIVGNEQFF.